This entry describes one T cell receptor (beta chain). Germline CDR1 is SGHRS and CDR2 is YFSETQ. The CDR3 contains 15 residues. The junction had 3 bases not matched to a gene; V was cut back by 0 bases and J by 8 bases. This sample stems from a study of cytomegalovirus exposure and HLA in healthy donors. PCR primers comprised 60 Vbeta and 13 Jbeta primers. Sequencing used immunoSEQ multiplex PCR; TCRdb keeps in-frame clones, though not all of them. Counted here are 150,000 to 200,000 clones, approximately 80% occurring once; the ten biggest clones make up about 3.1%. The sequence derives from a female donor in good health and CMV-seronegative. The chain has TRBV5-1 and TRBJ1-6; 9 nucleotides match TRBD1. The sample consisted of PBMCs. The CDR3 protein is CASSLGTGEYSPLHF. For the CDR3, the DNA is TGCGCCAGCAGCTTGGGGACAGGGGAATATTCACCCCTCCACTTT.